This section outlines one T cell receptor (beta chain) sequence together with its context. Antigen unknown. For each CDR3 protein, TCRdb gives one entry from its re-call of the 5' RACE reads, without DNA. This repertoire includes tens of thousands of distinct CDR3 sequences. Per the germline V gene, CDR1 is LNHNV and CDR2 is YYDKDF (reference sequence). The CDR3 sequence is 17 residues long. This record comes from a study of T cells expressing NK-cell markers. Whole-study context: According to the study, TCR beta repertoires originated from sorted CD3+CD56+NKG2C+, CD3+CD56+NKG2C- and CD3+CD56-NKG2C+ T cells. Seven of the eight sequenced donors were classified as HCMV-seropositive, and one was classified as seronegative. Study-wide results and caveats: Questions lingered over whether expanded NKG2C+ T cell clones were HCMV-specific.

This TCR derives from a woman aged 18 to 75 in good health. J is TRBJ2-7 and V is TRBV15; TCRdb outputs TRBD2, but without DNA this stays unchecked. Sequenced: blood T cells: a sorted CD56 or NKG2C T cell subset, CD4+ or CD8+ T cells, or bulk PBMC T cells (not recorded which). The CDR3 is CATSTPSTSGSLSEQYF.